Below, 9 T cell receptor beta chains from the same sample are listed, as sequenced in a study of OX40 agonist ivuxolimab in advanced cancers. Assay used: immunoSEQ multiplex PCR; TCRdb lists only in-frame clones, some missing. The sample has approximately 58,000 clones; 70% to 90% are singletons. The specimen comprised CD4+ or CD8+ T cells sorted from blood, sampled in a trial of the OX40 agonist ivuxolimab. Source of these receptors: an adult with an advanced solid tumor such as melanoma, head and neck, liver or kidney cancer.

This clone was found once. This chain links TRBV25-1 with TRBJ2-5, with a tentative D call TRBD1 (6 bases). V was pared by 3 bases and J by 4 bases, with 9 bases between. The CDR3 extends over 13 amino acids. Germline CDR1 is MGHDK and CDR2 is SYGVNS. CDR3 DNA sequence: TGTGCCAGCAGTGACGCAGGGGTAGAGACCCAGTACTTC. This codes for CASSDAGVETQYF.

This rearrangement joins TRBV2 to TRBJ2-3, with 7 bases matching TRBD2. This CDR3 has 16 amino acids. Germline CDR1 reads SNHLY; CDR2 reads FYNNEI. The V and J ends lost 5 bases and 2 bases, in that order; junction bases with no gene match: 10. CDR3 residues: CASSPTGGGFTDTQYF. CDR3 DNA: TGTGCCAGCAGTCCGACTGGCGGGGGATTCACAGATACGCAGTATTTT.

The table lists this clone with a few counts. Different DNA sequences within this sample yield the same CDR3. The chain uses TRBV6-5 and TRBJ1-1, with TRBD1 as a possible D gene (6 bases). Between the trimmed V and J ends, which lost 0 bases and 6 bases, there was a span of 14 bases. Germline CDR1 and CDR2: MNHEY and SVGAGI. CDR3 size: 15 residues. The CDR3 protein is CASSYSAGVGAEAFF. In DNA, the CDR3 is TGTGCCAGCAGTTACTCGGCAGGGGTAGGGGCTGAAGCTTTCTTT.

This clone was seen a handful of times. J is TRBJ1-2 and V is TRBV5-1; D remains ambiguous. The CDR3 sequence is 16 residues long. Trimming removed 0 bases at V and 3 bases at J, with 15 bases between. Germline-derived CDR1 and CDR2 are SGHRS and YFSETQ. CDR3 bases: TGCGCCAGCAGCTTGGCATCGGGCGGATCCTACTATGGCTACACCTTC. Its translation is CASSLASGGSYYGYTF.

The rearrangement uses TRBV4-2 and TRBJ2-5; 14 bases line up with TRBD2. The CDR3 is made up of 20 amino acids. From germline, CDR1 is LGHNA and CDR2 YNFKEQ. J lost 3 bases, V lost 0 bases, and 12 bases had no gene match. CDR3 coding DNA: TGTGCCAGCAGCCAAGAGGGGACTAGCGGGGGCCCGCCGGAAAAAGAGACCCAGTACTTC. Translation: CASSQEGTSGGPPEKETQYF.

The CDR3 nucleotides read TGTGCCAGCAGCTTAGATTGGGACTCACCCCTCCACTTT. Translating gives CASSLDWDSPLHF. The chain uses TRBV7-9 and TRBJ1-6; the D gene is possibly TRBD1 (5 bases). The CDR3 spans 13 residues. From germline, CDR1 is SEHNR and CDR2 FQNEAQ (reference sequence). V dropped 1 base and J dropped 10 bases, with 8 bases sitting between them.

This chain links TRBV29-1 with TRBJ2-7; D remains ambiguous. Germline CDR1 reads SQVTM; CDR2 reads ANQGSEA. V was cut by 6 bases and J by 9 bases, with 24 bases left in between. This CDR3 contains 14 residues. The CDR3 sequence: CSVLQGSDTTGQYF. CDR3 DNA: TGCAGCGTCCTCCAAGGGTCTGACACTACGGGGCAGTACTTC.

The rearrangement links TRBV19 to TRBJ2-5; 15 bases align to TRBD2. The CDR3 is 17 residues long. The germline gives CDR1 LNHDA, CDR2 SQIVND (reference sequence). The J segment lost 4 bases and the V segment lost 4 bases, leaving 7 bases of the junction unmatched. The CDR3 DNA reads as TGTGCCAGTAGTAGGACTAGCGGGGGGGCGGGAGTAGAGACCCAGTACTTC. It codes for CASSRTSGGAGVETQYF.

This chain links TRBV7-8 with TRBJ1-2; D is possibly TRBD1 (5 bases). Looked up from germline, CDR1 is SGHVS and CDR2 is FQNEAQ. CDR3 length: 13 amino acids. Trimming took off 3 bases at V and 5 bases at J, with 10 bases between the two ends. As DNA, the CDR3 is TGTGCCAGCAGCTTGGAGACAGCATATGGCTACACCTTC. It specifies CASSLETAYGYTF.